Shown below are 27 T cell receptor beta chains from a single sample sequenced in a study of CD8+ T cells in alopecia areata. As the sequencing template, cDNA was produced by extracting RNA and reverse transcribing it. The assay was immunoSEQ multiplex PCR, and TCRdb's table has in-frame clones only and misses some. This sample has 160,000 or so clones, with 50% to 70% found just once. The treatment denotes: oral pan-JAK inhibitor, 5-10 mg twice daily. Sequencing used CD4+ T cells sorted from blood, obtained at week 4, from a patient treated with tofacitinib. These receptor sequences come from a human donor with alopecia areata.

This clone has just one count. The chain uses TRBV7-2 and TRBJ2-1, with D hard to call. The CDR3 covers 16 residues. The V gene lost 5 bases and the J gene lost 4 bases, with 18 bases spanning the gap. Germline V gives CDR1 SGHTA, CDR2 FQGNSA. Here the CDR3 DNA reads TGTGCCAGCAGCCGCCTGGGCCCTAGTGTTTACAATGAGCAGTTCTTC. It specifies CASSRLGPSVYNEQFF. The variable domain in full, completed from reference TRBV7-2 and TRBJ2-1, reads GAGVSQSPSNKVTEKGKDVELRCDPISGHTALYWYRQSLGQGLEFLIYFQGNSAPDKSGLPSDRFSAERTGGSVSTLTIQRTQQEDSAVYLCASSRLGPSVYNEQFFGPGTRLTVL.

This chain uses TRBV6-5 with TRBJ1-6; 7 positions match TRBD1. The germline CDR1 and CDR2 sequences are MNHEY and SVGAGI. The J segment lost 4 bases and the V segment lost 5 bases, leaving 5 bases of the junction unmatched. The CDR3 totals 15 residues. The CDR3, as DNA: TGTGCCAGCAGTACCGGGACAGCTTATAATTCACCCCTCCACTTT. Its translation: CASSTGTAYNSPLHF.

This chain joins TRBV7-2 and TRBJ2-1; 7 bases line up with TRBD1. The length of the CDR3 is 15 residues. Germline V gives CDR1 SGHTA, CDR2 FQGNSA. Trimming took 4 bases from V and 6 from J; bases not matched to a gene: 9. The CDR3 loop is CASSSRRGLGNEQFF. CDR3 coding DNA: TGTGCCAGCAGCTCCCGCAGGGGGTTGGGCAATGAGCAGTTCTTC. Combining the CDR3 with reference TRBV7-2 and TRBJ2-1 gives the whole variable domain GAGVSQSPSNKVTEKGKDVELRCDPISGHTALYWYRQSLGQGLEFLIYFQGNSAPDKSGLPSDRFSAERTGGSVSTLTIQRTQQEDSAVYLCASSSRRGLGNEQFFGPGTRLTVL.

This clone was observed once. This sequence joins TRBV2 and TRBJ2-2; D possibly corresponds to TRBD1 (5 bases). Deletions cut 9 bases from V and 5 bases from J, with 16 bases between. CDR1 and CDR2 (germline): SNHLY, FYNNEI. This CDR3 region has 14 residues. CDR3 region: CASIAGLETGELFF. CDR3 DNA sequence: TGTGCCAGTATTGCAGGGTTGGAAACCGGGGAGCTGTTTTTT.

V is TRBV29-1 and J is TRBJ2-5; unclear D gene. CDR1 SQVTM and CDR2 ANQGSEA come from the germline V gene. CDR3 length: 12 amino acids. V was clipped by 4 bases and J by 5 bases, with 11 bases between them. The CDR3 is CSVVGQPETQYF. The CDR3 DNA sequence: TGCAGCGTTGTCGGGCAGCCCGAGACCCAGTACTTC.

The CDR3, as DNA: TGTGCCAGCAGCTTAGCGGCGCGGGGGCTGCAAGAGACCCAGTACTTC. Amino acid sequence: CASSLAARGLQETQYF. V and J are TRBV7-2 and TRBJ2-5, with a tentative D call TRBD2 (7 bases). The CDR3 has 16 amino acids. Trimming removed 0 bases from V and 2 bases from J, with 13 bases in between. Germline V gene data show CDR1 as SGHTA and CDR2 as FQGNSA.

The gene calls are TRBV30 and TRBJ2-5; a weak D match, TRBD1 (6 bases). The CDR3 has 12 amino acids. V was pared by 7 bases and J by 4 bases, with 13 bases between. CDR1 and CDR2 from the germline V gene are GTSNPN and SVGIG (reference sequence). CDR3 protein: CAFQQGGETQYF. In DNA form, the CDR3 reads TGTGCCTTCCAACAGGGCGGAGAGACCCAGTACTTC.

The chain joins TRBV4-1 to TRBJ1-2; no reliable D call. The germline gives CDR1 MGHRA, CDR2 YSYEKL. The ends were cut back, 0 bases at V and 4 bases at J, with 12 bases in the middle. The CDR3 has 15 amino acids. The CDR3 sequence: CASSQDTGAGYGYTF. DNA of the CDR3: TGCGCCAGCAGCCAAGATACGGGAGCGGGCTATGGCTACACCTTC.

The gene calls are TRBV9 and TRBJ1-5; the D gene is possibly TRBD1 (5 bases). Looked up from germline, CDR1 is SGDLS and CDR2 is YYNGEE. The V and J ends lost 7 bases and 4 bases respectively, with 18 bases between them. This CDR3 is 15 amino acids long. In DNA form, the CDR3 reads TGTGCCAGCGCGCAAGGGGCCGAAGATAATCAGCCCCAGCATTTT. Its protein product is CASAQGAEDNQPQHF.

The chain uses TRBV11-2 and TRBJ2-2; D ambiguous. The ends were cut back, 1 base at V and 8 bases at J, with 5 bases in the middle. CDR1 and CDR2 (germline): SGHAT, FQNNGV. The CDR3 runs to 12 residues. CDR3 DNA: TGTGCCAGCAGCTTAGGCACAGGGGAGCTGTTTTTT. This encodes CASSLGTGELFF.

The rearrangement joins TRBV7-2 to TRBJ1-2, with D maybe TRBD1 (6 bases). The CDR3 extends over 17 amino acids. V was pared by 0 bases and J by 8 bases, with 22 bases between. Germline-derived CDR1 and CDR2 are SGHTA and FQGNSA. DNA of the CDR3: TGTGCCAGCAGCTTAGCCCTAGGGGGGGCGCATTTGGTCGGCTACACCTTC. Protein product: CASSLALGGAHLVGYTF.

This chain joins TRBV7-2 and TRBJ2-1; 8 bases are a match to TRBD2. V dropped 5 bases and J dropped 2; count of bases not matched to a gene: 14. Germline-derived CDR1 and CDR2 are SGHTA and FQGNSA. This CDR3 spans 18 amino acids. CDR3 sequence: CASSTRGGRGGAYNEQFF. CDR3 coding DNA: TGTGCCAGCAGCACCAGGGGTGGTCGGGGGGGCGCCTACAATGAGCAGTTCTTC. Full variable domain (outside the CDR3, taken from reference TRBV7-2 and TRBJ2-1): GAGVSQSPSNKVTEKGKDVELRCDPISGHTALYWYRQSLGQGLEFLIYFQGNSAPDKSGLPSDRFSAERTGGSVSTLTIQRTQQEDSAVYLCASSTRGGRGGAYNEQFFGPGTRLTVL.

This clone was counted only a few times. V and J are TRBV7-2 and TRBJ2-5, with TRBD2 as a possible D gene (6 bases). CDR1 SGHTA and CDR2 FQGNSA come from the germline V gene. The CDR3 length is 15 residues. V was shortened by 6 bases and J by 5 bases, with 19 bases between the two germline ends. The CDR3 region is CASSQDLPSGETQYF. The DNA of the CDR3 is TGTGCCAGCAGTCAAGACCTACCCAGCGGGGAGACCCAGTACTTC. The full variable domain, completed using reference TRBV7-2 and TRBJ2-5, is GAGVSQSPSNKVTEKGKDVELRCDPISGHTALYWYRQSLGQGLEFLIYFQGNSAPDKSGLPSDRFSAERTGGSVSTLTIQRTQQEDSAVYLCASSQDLPSGETQYFGPGTRLLVL.

This chain connects TRBV30 to TRBJ1-5; D gene unclear. CDR1 GTSNPN and CDR2 SVGIG come from the germline V gene (reference sequence). The CDR3 runs 13 residues. Trimming took off 4 bases at V and 3 bases at J, with 10 bases between the two ends. The CDR3 nucleotides read TGTGCCTGGAATCGGGGTGACAATCAGCCCCAGCATTTT. This sequence encodes CAWNRGDNQPQHF. Drawing the rest from reference TRBV30 and TRBJ1-5, the complete variable domain is SQTIHQWPATLVQPVGSPLSLECTVEGTSNPNLYWYRQAAGRGLQLLFYSVGIGQISSEVPQNLSASRPQDRQFILSSKKLLLSDSGFYLCAWNRGDNQPQHFGDGTRLSIL.

V gene TRBV30 combines with J gene TRBJ2-7; TRBD1 matches 9 bases. The V segment lost 5 bases and the J segment 6 bases; nucleotides outside the gene matches: 5. This CDR3 has 12 residues. Germline V gene lookup returns CDR1 GTSNPN and CDR2 SVGIG (reference sequence). The CDR3 loop is CAWSGTGSEQYF. In DNA, the CDR3 is TGTGCCTGGTCCGGGACAGGGTCCGAGCAGTACTTC.

The chain links TRBV25-1 to TRBJ1-6; D unclear. With 3 bases removed from V and 6 bases from J, the gap between germline ends came to 12 bases. Per the germline V gene, CDR1 is MGHDK and CDR2 is SYGVNS. This CDR3 is built from 15 residues. The CDR3 region is CASSDMRAGNSPLHF. CDR3 nucleotide sequence: TGTGCCAGCAGTGATATGAGGGCAGGTAATTCACCCCTCCACTTT.

The table lists this clone with a count of one. This sample includes further DNA sequences coding for the same CDR3. V and J are TRBV9 and TRBJ1-5, with TRBD1 identical over 7 bases. This CDR3 is 15 amino acids long. Germline trimming cut 2 bases from V and 0 bases from J; bases unmatched to any gene: 2. The germline gives CDR1 SGDLS, CDR2 YYNGEE. In DNA form, the CDR3 reads TGTGCCAGCAGCGTTACAGGGGATAGCAATCAGCCCCAGCATTTT. This codes for CASSVTGDSNQPQHF.

V gene TRBV2 combines with J gene TRBJ2-5; D is perhaps TRBD1 or TRBD2 (5 bases each). CDR1 is SNHLY and CDR2 is FYNNEI in the germline V gene. This CDR3 comprises 13 residues. Trimming shortened V by 7 bases and J by 5 bases, and 14 bases separated the two germline ends. CDR3 loop: CASKNGAGETQYF. The DNA for the CDR3 is TGTGCCAGCAAAAACGGGGCAGGGGAGACCCAGTACTTC. Complete variable domain (other parts from reference TRBV2 and TRBJ2-5): EPEVTQTPSHQVTQMGQEVILRCVPISNHLYFYWYRQILGQKVEFLVSFYNNEISEKSEIFDDQFSVERPDGSNFTLKIRSTKLEDSAMYFCASKNGAGETQYFGPGTRLLVL.

Concerning this clone itself: The same CDR3 can be traced to other DNA sequences in this sample. The V call is TRBV27, the J call TRBJ1-5; maybe TRBD1 (5 bases). Germline V lookup: CDR1 MNHEY, CDR2 SMNVEV (reference sequence). The V gene lost 5 bases and the J gene lost 6 bases, with 11 bases spanning the gap. The CDR3 is 13 residues long. CDR3 nucleotide sequence: TGTGCCAGCAGTCGGGGGGGGGTTCAGCCCCAGCATTTT. It codes for CASSRGGVQPQHF.

The chain combines TRBV29-1 with TRBJ1-1; D is unclear. This CDR3 region has 14 residues. Trimming left V 4 bases short and J 1 base short, with 13 bases between. Germline V lookup: CDR1 SQVTM, CDR2 ANQGSEA. Here the CDR3 DNA reads TGCAGCGTTGGAGGAGAGGTGAGGAACACTGAAGCTTTCTTT. Amino acid sequence: CSVGGEVRNTEAFF.

V gene TRBV5-1 combines with J gene TRBJ2-7, with a possible D match to TRBD2 (6 bases). Germline CDR1 SGHRS, CDR2 YFSETQ. V was clipped by 7 bases and J by 5 bases, with 16 bases between them. The CDR3 contains 13 residues. In nucleotides, the CDR3 is TGCGCCAGCCGCGGGACGGGCGCCGACGAGCAGTACTTC. Its protein product is CASRGTGADEQYF. The variable domain in full, completed from reference TRBV5-1 and TRBJ2-7, reads KAGVTQTPRYLIKTRGQQVTLSCSPISGHRSVSWYQQTPGQGLQFLFEYFSETQRNKGNFPGRFSGRQFSNSRSEMNVSTLELGDSALYLCASRGTGADEQYFGPGTRLTVT.

This chain links TRBV4-2 with TRBJ2-7, with D possibly TRBD1 on 6 matching bases. Germline CDR1 LGHNA, CDR2 YNFKEQ. The CDR3 consists of 12 residues. The V and J ends lost 4 bases and 2 bases respectively, with 6 bases between them. CDR3 in amino acids: CASSRDTYEQYF. Written as DNA, the CDR3 is TGTGCCAGCAGCCGGGACACCTACGAGCAGTACTTC.

This clone was counted a few times. V and J are TRBV7-3 and TRBJ2-5; D is undetermined. The ends were cut back, 2 bases at V and 4 bases at J, with 14 bases in the middle. The germline CDR1 and CDR2 sequences are SGHTA and FQGTGA. The CDR3 length is 15 residues. DNA of the CDR3: TGTGCCAGCAGCTTAGGTTTGGCCCCTCCAGAGACCCAGTACTTC. It is translated as CASSLGLAPPETQYF.

This clone was seen more than once but under ten times. The V and J genes are TRBV29-1 and TRBJ2-5; 8 bases agree with TRBD1. The CDR3 consists of 13 residues. Trimming at V came to 8 bases and at J to 4 bases, leaving 9 bases not matched to a gene. Germline V gene lookup returns CDR1 SQVTM and CDR2 ANQGSEA. In DNA form, the CDR3 reads TGCAGCTCTCGCAGGGGGCAAGCAGAGACCCAGTACTTC. Its translation: CSSRRGQAETQYF. The full variable domain, its missing parts supplied by reference TRBV29-1 and TRBJ2-5, is SAVISQKPSRDICQRGTSLTIQCQVDSQVTMMFWYRQQPGQSLTLIATANQGSEATYESGFVIDKFPISRPNLTFSTLTVSNMSPEDSSIYLCSSRRGQAETQYFGPGTRLLVL.

The rearrangement joins TRBV2 to TRBJ2-5, with a weak D call TRBD1 (5 bases). Germline V gives CDR1 SNHLY, CDR2 FYNNEI. V dropped 6 bases and J dropped 6 bases, with 11 bases sitting between them. The CDR3 contains 12 residues. The CDR3 loop reads CASRLGAQTQYF. CDR3 nucleotide sequence: TGTGCCAGCAGGCTAGGGGCCCAGACCCAGTACTTC.

V is TRBV2 and J is TRBJ1-3; tentative D call: TRBD1 (5 bases). Germline lookup yields CDR1 SNHLY and CDR2 FYNNEI. This CDR3 spans 14 amino acids. V was cut by 3 bases and J by 4 bases, with 10 bases left in between. CDR3 nucleotide sequence: TGTGCCAGCAGTGACAGGGTGTACGGAAACACCATATATTTT. This encodes CASSDRVYGNTIYF.

V usage is TRBV30 and J usage is TRBJ2-5, with D uncertain. Germline V CDR1 and CDR2: GTSNPN, SVGIG (reference sequence). The CDR3 totals 11 residues. V lost 0 bases and J 9 bases, leaving 8 bases between the germline ends. The CDR3 here is CAWSVEVPQYF. DNA for the CDR3: TGTGCCTGGAGTGTCGAGGTACCCCAGTACTTC. The whole variable domain, filled in from reference TRBV30 and TRBJ2-5, reads SQTIHQWPATLVQPVGSPLSLECTVEGTSNPNLYWYRQAAGRGLQLLFYSVGIGQISSEVPQNLSASRPQDRQFILSSKKLLLSDSGFYLCAWSVEVPQYFGPGTRLLVL.